This T cell receptor beta chain was recovered during a study of early T cells in non-severe SARS-CoV-2 infection (dated by TCRdb to the early 2020s). In the study overall: Bulk RNA from unsorted whole blood was used for TCR sequencing, so alpha and beta chains could not be paired. What the study reported, not specific to this receptor: VDJdb matching was skewed toward anti-spike CD8 responses, so virus-specific expansions were likely underestimated and private and CD4 specificities were missed.

Regarding this clonotype: Its specific antigen is unknown. A much larger clone lies one base from this, so it may be a read error.

A case-control design nested within a healthcare worker cohort in London, UK, was used, with weekly nasopharyngeal swab PCR tests and blood sampling performed. Healthcare workers were recruited during the week of the UK lockdown, between 23 and 31 March 2020, and followed weekly for up to 16 weeks. Libraries were constructed by 5' RACE. Sequencing relied on a NextSeq 500. In the TCR library protocol, unique molecular identifiers were attached to individual cDNA molecules to correct for PCR bias and sequencing error. TCR alpha and beta chains were both sequenced, and the abundances of alpha and beta sequences in each sample were closely correlated with each other. The original methods were these. Decombinator V4 was used to annotate the V gene, J gene and CDR3 of the TCR sequences. Expanded TCRs were defined as changing significantly between any two time points under a Poisson model with p below 0.0001. TCR abundances were normalised to the total number of TCRs sequenced per sample and expressed as counts per million. VDJdb, accessed 1 November 2021, was searched for CMV, EBV and SARS-CoV-2 annotated TCRs, excluding TCRs annotated for multiple antigens. TCRdb trimmed public reads at Q25 via fastp, called clones via MiXCR and kept in-frame beta chains. Records with the same CDR3 protein are collapsed into one entry carrying the most frequent genes and DNA. TCRdb, rather than the study authors, made the V and J calls. The sample table holds fewer than 40,000 distinct CDR3 sequences, of which about 5.2% were seen once. The ten largest make up approximately 3.5% of the sample.

Sequencing was performed on whole blood. This sequence originates from an adult who was a healthcare worker with PCR-confirmed SARS-CoV-2 infection or an uninfected control (not recorded which).

The CDR3 reads CASLISGSDEKLFF. The sequenced DNA is TGTGCCAGCCTGATCTCGGGGTCAGATGAAAAACTGTTTTTT. The rearrangement combines TRBV7-9 with TRBJ1-4; no D gene call is confident. Trimming at the junction amounts to 8 bases on V and 6 bases on J, and the germline ends lie 16 bases apart. According to the germline V gene (reference sequence), CDR1 reads SEHNR and CDR2 reads FQNEAQ. The cysteine opens and the phenylalanine closes a CDR3 of 14 amino acids. The entry retains the CDR3 DNA only, 42 bases that are in frame from base 1.